This T cell receptor (beta chain) emerged from a study of T cells after yellow fever vaccination (dated by TCRdb to between 2018 and 2021). About the investigation overall: The SMART-Seq v4 Ultra Low Input RNA kit was used to prepare libraries from fractions with low cell numbers. Two healthy male donors, one aged 18 to 30 and one aged 30 to 40 years, made up the cohort. Bulk TCR alpha and beta repertoires were sequenced longitudinally to track T-cell clones before and after primary and booster YFV17D yellow fever vaccination. Blood was collected at multiple timepoints before and after primary and secondary immunization, and bulk PBMC replicates and cell subsets were isolated.

Explained via the paper, the treatment or condition label denotes: live attenuated yellow fever vaccine strain. PBMCs were isolated from peripheral blood using a standard Ficoll-Paque protocol. CD4 and CD8 T-cell fractions were isolated with Dynabeads CD4 and CD8 positive selection kits. TriZol was used to extract RNA from bulk PBMCs, from CD4 and CD8 fractions, and from dextramer-positive and dextramer-negative fractions. Sequencing instrument: Illumina NovaSeq 6000. TCR cDNA was made using 5'RACE template switching, a step that added a universal primer site and unique molecular identifiers. cDNA synthesis was primed from both the TCR alpha and TCR beta constant segments. Library amplification used two PCR steps, and the second PCR step added sample barcodes and sequencing adapters. Libraries were sequenced on Illumina HiSeq 2500 (2x100 bp) or NovaSeq (2x150 bp). Under the source paper's analysis protocol: MIGEC handled demultiplexing of reads and collapsing into UMI consensus sequences, while MiXCR performed V(D)J alignment. Vaccine-responding clonotypes were identified with edgeR using replicate PBMC samples, with FDR below 0.01 and a log2 fold change above 5 up to day 15 being required. CD4 or CD8 identity was assigned to each bulk clonotype according to whether the clonotype was present at higher abundance in the sequenced CD4 repertoire or the sequenced CD8 repertoire. The public reads were quality trimmed at Q25 with fastp and then assembled into clones with MiXCR by TCRdb, keeping productive beta chains. CDR3 protein sequences are deduplicated, and each keeps its most common genes and DNA. Clone size and V and J calls follow TCRdb, not the original study. Counted in this sample were around 260,000 distinct CDR3 sequences; roughly 5% of them appeared once. Jointly, the top ten make up roughly 3.5% of the sample.

Overall study outcomes, separate from this receptor: A small fraction of clonotypes showed up in both the CD4 and CD8 compartments, probably as a result of convergent recombination. After the booster, most of the clones that had expanded following primary vaccination were detected again (just under 97% of CD4 and 80% to 90% of CD8), which suggests that memory was broadly maintained. The secondary T-cell response was found to be weaker but faster than the primary response, with a peak reached on day 5 rather than on day 15. Computational filtering was required because FACS-sorted repertoires could contain abundant contaminating clonotypes from the bulk population. Because the study included only two donors, the extent to which the findings can be generalized is limited.

About this clonotype: No cognate antigen has been identified for it. There are no base qualities to consult, and no much larger clone falls within one base.

This clonotype originated in a man aged 18-30 years who received the YFV17D yellow fever vaccine. The sequenced sample was CD4+ T cells sorted from PBMCs, obtained on the day of the yellow fever booster vaccination.

The CDR3 region reads CASSESRGGHSPLHF. The DNA sequence follows: TGTGCCAGCAGTGAAAGTCGAGGGGGGCACTCACCCCTCCACTTT. The rearrangement combines TRBV25-1 with TRBJ1-6; the D gene is perhaps TRBD1, on 6 matching bases. V loses 2 bases, J loses 10 bases, and the germline ends lie 15 bases apart. The CDR3 covers 15 residues, taking in both the cysteine and the phenylalanine. Only the CDR3 portion is preserved as DNA: 45 bases, with reading frame beginning at the first base. CDR1 and CDR2 are drawn from the germline V gene: MGHDK, SYGVNS. Reference TRBV25-1 and TRBJ1-6 genes cover what lies past the CDR3, so the full variable domain is EADIYQTPRYLVIGTGKKITLECSQTMGHDKMYWYQQDPGMELHLIHYSYGVNSTEKGDLSSESTVSRIRTEHFPLTLESARPSHTSQYLCASSESRGGHSPLHFGNGTRLTVT.